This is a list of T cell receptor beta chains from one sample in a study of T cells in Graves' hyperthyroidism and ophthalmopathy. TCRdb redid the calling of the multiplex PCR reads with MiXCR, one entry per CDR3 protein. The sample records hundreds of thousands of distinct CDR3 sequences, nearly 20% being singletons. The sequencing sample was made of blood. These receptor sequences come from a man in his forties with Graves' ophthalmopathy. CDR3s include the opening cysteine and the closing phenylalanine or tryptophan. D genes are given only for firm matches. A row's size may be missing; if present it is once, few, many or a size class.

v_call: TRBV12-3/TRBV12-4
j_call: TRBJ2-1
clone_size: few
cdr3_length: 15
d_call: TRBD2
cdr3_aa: CASSSISGLYNEQFF
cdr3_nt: TGTGCCAGCAGTTCGATTAGCGGGTTATACAATGAGCAGTTCTTC

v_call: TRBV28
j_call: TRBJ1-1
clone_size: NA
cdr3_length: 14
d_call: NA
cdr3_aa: CASSPTRKNTEAFF
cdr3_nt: TGTGCCAGCAGTCCCACCAGGAAGAACACTGAAGCTTTCTTT

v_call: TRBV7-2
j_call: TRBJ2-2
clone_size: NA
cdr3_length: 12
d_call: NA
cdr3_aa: CASSRTPGELFF
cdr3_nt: TGTGCCAGCAGTCGGACCCCGGGAGAGCTGTTTTTT

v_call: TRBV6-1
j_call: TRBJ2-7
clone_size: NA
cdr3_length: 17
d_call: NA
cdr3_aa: CASRRADRRDRSYEQYF
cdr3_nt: TGTGCCAGCAGAAGGGCAGATCGGAGGGACCGTTCCTACGAGCAGTACTTC

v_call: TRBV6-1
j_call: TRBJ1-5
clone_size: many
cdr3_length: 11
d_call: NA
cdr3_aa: CASSEDQPQHF
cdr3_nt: TGTGCCAGCAGTGAAGATCAGCCCCAGCATTTT

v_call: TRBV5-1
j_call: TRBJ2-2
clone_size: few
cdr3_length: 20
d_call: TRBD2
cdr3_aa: CASSRGRTSGAPRSTGELFF
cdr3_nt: TGCGCCAGCAGTCGGGGTCGGACTAGCGGGGCCCCAAGGAGCACCGGGGAGCTGTTTTTT

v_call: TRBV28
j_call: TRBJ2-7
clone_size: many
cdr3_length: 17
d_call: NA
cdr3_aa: CASSPVGFGGPRYEQYF
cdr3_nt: TGTGCCAGCAGTCCCGTGGGGTTTGGGGGGCCCCGCTACGAGCAGTACTTC

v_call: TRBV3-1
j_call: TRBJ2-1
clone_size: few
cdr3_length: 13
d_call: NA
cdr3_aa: CASSPSPGNEQFF
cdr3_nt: TGTGCCAGCAGCCCTTCTCCAGGGAATGAGCAGTTCTTC

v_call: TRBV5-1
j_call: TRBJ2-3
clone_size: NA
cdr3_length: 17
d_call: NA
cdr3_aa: CASSLYSWDLEADTQYF
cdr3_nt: TGCGCCAGCAGCTTATACTCCTGGGACCTTGAAGCAGATACGCAGTATTTT

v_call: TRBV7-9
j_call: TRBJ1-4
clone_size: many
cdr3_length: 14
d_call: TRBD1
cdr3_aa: CASSLGTGDEKLFF
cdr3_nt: TGTGCCAGCAGCTTGGGGACAGGGGATGAAAAACTGTTTTTT

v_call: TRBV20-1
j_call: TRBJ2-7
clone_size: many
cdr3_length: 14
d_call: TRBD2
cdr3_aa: CSAISTSGSYEQYF
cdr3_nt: TGCAGTGCTATTTCGACTAGCGGGAGTTACGAGCAGTACTTC

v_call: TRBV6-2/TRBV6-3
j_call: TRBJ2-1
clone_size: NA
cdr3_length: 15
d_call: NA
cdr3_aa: CASTGNSRLGNEQFF
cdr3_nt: TGTGCCAGCACTGGGAACAGCCGACTGGGCAATGAGCAGTTCTTC

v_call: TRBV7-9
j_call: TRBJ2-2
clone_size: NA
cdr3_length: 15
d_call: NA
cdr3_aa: CASRSYTGNTGELFF
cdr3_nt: TGTGCCAGCAGATCGTATACAGGGAACACCGGGGAGCTGTTTTTT

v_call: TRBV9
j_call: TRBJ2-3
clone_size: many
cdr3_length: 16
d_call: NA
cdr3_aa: CASSVDSRGVWDTQYF
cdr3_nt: TGTGCCAGCAGCGTAGATTCGCGCGGAGTGTGGGATACGCAGTATTTT

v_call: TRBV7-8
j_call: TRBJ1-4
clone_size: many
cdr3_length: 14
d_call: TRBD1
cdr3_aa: CASSSSTGNEKLFF
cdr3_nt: TGTGCCAGCAGCTCGTCGACAGGGAATGAAAAACTGTTTTTT

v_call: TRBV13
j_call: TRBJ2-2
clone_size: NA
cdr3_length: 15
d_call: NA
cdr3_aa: CASSPPDGVVGELFF
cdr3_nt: TGTGCCAGCAGCCCACCTGACGGGGTGGTCGGGGAGCTGTTTTTT

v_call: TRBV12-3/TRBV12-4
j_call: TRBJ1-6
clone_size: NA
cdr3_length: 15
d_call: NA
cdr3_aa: CASTEGPLGRSPLHF
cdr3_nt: TGTGCCAGCACCGAGGGGCCCTTGGGGCGTTCACCCCTCCACTTT

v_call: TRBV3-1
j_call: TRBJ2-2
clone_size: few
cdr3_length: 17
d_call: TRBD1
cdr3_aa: CASSSPGQGLPTGELFF
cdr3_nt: TGTGCCAGCAGCTCACCGGGACAGGGGCTCCCGACCGGGGAGCTGTTTTTT

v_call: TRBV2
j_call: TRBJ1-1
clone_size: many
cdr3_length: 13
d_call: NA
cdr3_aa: CASQRDRNTEAFF
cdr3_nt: TGTGCCAGCCAGAGGGACCGCAACACTGAAGCTTTCTTT

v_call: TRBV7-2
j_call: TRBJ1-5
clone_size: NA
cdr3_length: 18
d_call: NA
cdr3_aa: CASSLVGKVGYSNQPQHF
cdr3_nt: TGTGCCAGCAGCTTAGTGGGCAAAGTCGGATATAGCAATCAGCCCCAGCATTTT

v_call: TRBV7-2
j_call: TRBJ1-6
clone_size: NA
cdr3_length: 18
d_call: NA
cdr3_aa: CASSYYAGAQSYNSPLHF
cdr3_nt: TGTGCCAGCAGCTACTACGCGGGGGCGCAGTCCTATAATTCACCCCTCCACTTT

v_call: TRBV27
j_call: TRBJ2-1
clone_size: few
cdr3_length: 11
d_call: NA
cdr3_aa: CASRVTGEQFF
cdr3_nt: TGTGCCAGCCGGGTGACAGGCGAGCAGTTCTTC

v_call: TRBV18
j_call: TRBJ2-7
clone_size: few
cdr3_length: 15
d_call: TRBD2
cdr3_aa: CASSRGGRDSYEQYF
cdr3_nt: TGTGCCAGCTCACGAGGCGGGAGGGACTCCTACGAGCAGTACTTC

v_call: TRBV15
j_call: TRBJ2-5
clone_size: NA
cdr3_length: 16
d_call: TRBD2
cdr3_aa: CATSREGLAARETQYF
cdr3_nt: TGTGCCACCAGCAGAGAAGGGCTAGCGGCACGGGAGACCCAGTACTTC

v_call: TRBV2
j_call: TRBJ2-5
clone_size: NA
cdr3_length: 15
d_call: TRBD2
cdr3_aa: CASRGTSGPQETQYF
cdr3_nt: TGTGCCAGCAGGGGGACTAGCGGGCCTCAAGAGACCCAGTACTTC

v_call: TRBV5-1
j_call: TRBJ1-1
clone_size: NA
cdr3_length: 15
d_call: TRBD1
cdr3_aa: CASSPRQGHNTEAFF
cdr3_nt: TGCGCCAGCAGCCCCCGACAGGGGCATAACACTGAAGCTTTCTTT

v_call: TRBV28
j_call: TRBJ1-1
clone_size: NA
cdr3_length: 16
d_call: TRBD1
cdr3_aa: CASSLVRTGYNTEAFF
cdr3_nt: TGTGCCAGCAGTTTGGTCCGGACAGGGTACAACACTGAAGCTTTCTTT

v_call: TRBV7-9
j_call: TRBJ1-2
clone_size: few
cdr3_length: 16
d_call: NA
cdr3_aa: CASSLEGRPPGYGYTF
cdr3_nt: TGTGCCAGCAGCTTAGAAGGCAGGCCGCCGGGCTATGGCTACACCTTC

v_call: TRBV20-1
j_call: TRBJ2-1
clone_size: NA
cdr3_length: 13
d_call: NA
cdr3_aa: CSAPPTLYNEQFF
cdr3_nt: TGCAGTGCTCCACCCACCCTCTACAATGAGCAGTTCTTC

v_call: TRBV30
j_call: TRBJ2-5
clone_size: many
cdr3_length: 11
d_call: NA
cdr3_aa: CAWIGLETQYF
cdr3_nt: TGTGCCTGGATCGGATTGGAGACCCAGTACTTC

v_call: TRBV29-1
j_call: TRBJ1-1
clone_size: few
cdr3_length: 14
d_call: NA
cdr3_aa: CSVSPASSHTEAFF
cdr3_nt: TGCAGCGTCTCACCGGCAAGCAGCCACACTGAAGCTTTCTTT

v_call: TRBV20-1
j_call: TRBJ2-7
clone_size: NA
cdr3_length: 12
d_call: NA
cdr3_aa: CSAQGGQYEQYF
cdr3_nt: TGCAGTGCTCAGGGGGGCCAATACGAGCAGTACTTC

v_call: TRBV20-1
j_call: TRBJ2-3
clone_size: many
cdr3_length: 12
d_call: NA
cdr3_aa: CSAPEATDTQYF
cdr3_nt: TGCAGTGCCCCAGAGGCGACAGATACGCAGTATTTT

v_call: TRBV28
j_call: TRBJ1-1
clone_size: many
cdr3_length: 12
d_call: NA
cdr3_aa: CASSSGLTEAFF
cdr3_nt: TGTGCCAGCAGCTCAGGGCTAACTGAAGCTTTCTTT

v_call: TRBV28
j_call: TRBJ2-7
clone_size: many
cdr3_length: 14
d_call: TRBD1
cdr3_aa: CASSFRGPSYEQYF
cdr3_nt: TGTGCCAGCAGTTTCAGGGGGCCCTCCTACGAGCAGTACTTC

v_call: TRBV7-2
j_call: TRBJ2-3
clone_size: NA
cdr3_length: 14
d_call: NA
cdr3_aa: CASTDPGLTDTQYF
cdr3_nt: TGTGCCAGCACAGACCCGGGACTCACAGATACGCAGTATTTT

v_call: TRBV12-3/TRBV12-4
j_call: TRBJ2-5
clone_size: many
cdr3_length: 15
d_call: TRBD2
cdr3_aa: CASRTGLAGIKTQYF
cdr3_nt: TGTGCCAGCAGGACGGGACTAGCGGGAATAAAGACCCAGTACTTC

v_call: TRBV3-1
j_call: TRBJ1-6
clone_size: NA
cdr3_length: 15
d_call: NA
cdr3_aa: CASSQLTGTNSPLHF
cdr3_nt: TGTGCCAGCAGCCAGCTCACAGGAACCAATTCACCCCTCCACTTT

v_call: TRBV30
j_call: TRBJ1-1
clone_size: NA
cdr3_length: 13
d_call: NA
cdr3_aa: CAWTTGLNAEAFF
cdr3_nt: TGTGCCTGGACCACGGGGTTGAACGCTGAAGCTTTCTTT

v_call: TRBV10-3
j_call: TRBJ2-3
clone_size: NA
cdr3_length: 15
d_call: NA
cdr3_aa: CAISGGESSTDTQYF
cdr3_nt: TGTGCCATCAGTGGGGGAGAGTCTAGCACAGATACGCAGTATTTT

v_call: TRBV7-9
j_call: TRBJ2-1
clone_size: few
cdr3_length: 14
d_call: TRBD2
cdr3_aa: CASSLTGTTNEQFF
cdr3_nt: TGTGCCAGCAGCTTAACCGGGACTACTAATGAGCAGTTCTTC

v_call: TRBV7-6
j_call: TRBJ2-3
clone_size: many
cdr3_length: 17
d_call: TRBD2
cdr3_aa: CASSSILLAVRTDTQYF
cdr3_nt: TGTGCCAGCAGCTCCATTCTACTAGCGGTACGCACAGATACGCAGTATTTT